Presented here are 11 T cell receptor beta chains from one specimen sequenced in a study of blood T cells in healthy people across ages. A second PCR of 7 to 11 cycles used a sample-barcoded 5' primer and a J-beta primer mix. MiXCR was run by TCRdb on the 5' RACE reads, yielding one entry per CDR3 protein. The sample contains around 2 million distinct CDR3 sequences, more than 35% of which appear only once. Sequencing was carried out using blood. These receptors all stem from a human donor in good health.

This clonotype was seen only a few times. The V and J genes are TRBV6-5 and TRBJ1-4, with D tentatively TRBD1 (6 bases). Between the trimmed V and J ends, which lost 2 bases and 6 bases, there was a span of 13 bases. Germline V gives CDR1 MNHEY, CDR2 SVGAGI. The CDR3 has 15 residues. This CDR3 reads CASSYRGTGHEKLFF. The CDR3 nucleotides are TGTGCCAGCAGTTACCGGGGAACAGGGCATGAAAAACTGTTTTTT.

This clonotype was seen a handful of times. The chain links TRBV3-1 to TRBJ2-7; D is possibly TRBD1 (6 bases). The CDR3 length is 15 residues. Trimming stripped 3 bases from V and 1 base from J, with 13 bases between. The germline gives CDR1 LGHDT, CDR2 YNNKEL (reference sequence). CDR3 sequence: CASSQGHLISYEQYF. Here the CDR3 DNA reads TGTGCCAGCAGCCAGGGACACCTTATATCCTACGAGCAGTACTTC.

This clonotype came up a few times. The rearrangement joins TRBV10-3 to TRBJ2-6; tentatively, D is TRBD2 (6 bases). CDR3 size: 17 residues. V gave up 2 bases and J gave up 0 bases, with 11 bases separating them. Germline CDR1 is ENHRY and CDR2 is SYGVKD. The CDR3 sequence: CAISEGGGNSGANVLTF. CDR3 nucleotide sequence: TGTGCCATCAGTGAGGGCGGCGGGAACTCTGGGGCCAACGTCCTGACTTTC.

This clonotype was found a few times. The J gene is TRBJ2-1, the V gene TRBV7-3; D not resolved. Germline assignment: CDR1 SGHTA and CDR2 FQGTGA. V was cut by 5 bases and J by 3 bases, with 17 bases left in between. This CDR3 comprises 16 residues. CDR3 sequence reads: CASSLHSEPYYNEQFF. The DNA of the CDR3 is TGTGCCAGCAGCCTCCACTCGGAGCCATACTACAATGAGCAGTTCTTC.

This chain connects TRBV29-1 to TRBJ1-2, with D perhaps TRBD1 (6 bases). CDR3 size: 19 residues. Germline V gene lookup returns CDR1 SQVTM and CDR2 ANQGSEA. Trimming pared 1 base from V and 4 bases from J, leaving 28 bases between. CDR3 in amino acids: CSVEAMHTVQGILGYGYTF. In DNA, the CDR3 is TGCAGCGTTGAAGCTATGCATACAGTACAGGGAATTCTCGGCTATGGCTACACCTTC.

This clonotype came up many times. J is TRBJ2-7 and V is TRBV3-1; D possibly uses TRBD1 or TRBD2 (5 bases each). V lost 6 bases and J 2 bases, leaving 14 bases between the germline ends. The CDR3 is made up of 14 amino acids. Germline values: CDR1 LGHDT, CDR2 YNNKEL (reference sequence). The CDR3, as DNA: TGTGCCAGCAGTCCGAGGGACGGACCCTACGAGCAGTACTTC. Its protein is CASSPRDGPYEQYF.

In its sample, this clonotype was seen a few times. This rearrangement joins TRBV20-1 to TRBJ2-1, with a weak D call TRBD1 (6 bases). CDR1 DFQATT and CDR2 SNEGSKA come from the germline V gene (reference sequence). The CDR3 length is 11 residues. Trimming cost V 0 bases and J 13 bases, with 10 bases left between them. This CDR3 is CSARDLGGQFF. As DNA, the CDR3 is TGCAGTGCTAGAGATTTAGGGGGTCAGTTCTTC.

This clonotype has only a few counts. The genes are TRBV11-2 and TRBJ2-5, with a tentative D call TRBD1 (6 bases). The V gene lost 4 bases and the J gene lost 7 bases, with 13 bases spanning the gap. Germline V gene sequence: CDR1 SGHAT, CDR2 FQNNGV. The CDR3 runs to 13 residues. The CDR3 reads CASSSTGSGTQYF. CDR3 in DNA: TGTGCCAGCAGCTCAACAGGGTCCGGGACCCAGTACTTC. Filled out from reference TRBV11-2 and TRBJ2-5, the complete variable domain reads EAGVAQSPRYKIIEKRQSVAFWCNPISGHATLYWYQQILGQGPKLLIQFQNNGVVDDSQLPKDRFSAERLKGVDSTLKIQPAKLEDSAVYLCASSSTGSGTQYFGPGTRLLVL.

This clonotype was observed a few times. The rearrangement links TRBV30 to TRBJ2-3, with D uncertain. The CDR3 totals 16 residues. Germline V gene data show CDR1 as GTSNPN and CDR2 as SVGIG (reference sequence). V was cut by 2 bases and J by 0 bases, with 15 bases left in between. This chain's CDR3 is CAWSTDFRNSTDTQYF. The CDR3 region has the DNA TGTGCCTGGAGTACCGACTTCCGAAACAGCACAGATACGCAGTATTTT.

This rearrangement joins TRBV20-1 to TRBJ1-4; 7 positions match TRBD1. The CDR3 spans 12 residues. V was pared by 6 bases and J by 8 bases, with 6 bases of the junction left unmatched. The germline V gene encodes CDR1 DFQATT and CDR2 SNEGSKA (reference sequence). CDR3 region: CSARDSGEKLFF. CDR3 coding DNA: TGCAGTGCCCGGGACAGCGGAGAAAAACTGTTTTTT.

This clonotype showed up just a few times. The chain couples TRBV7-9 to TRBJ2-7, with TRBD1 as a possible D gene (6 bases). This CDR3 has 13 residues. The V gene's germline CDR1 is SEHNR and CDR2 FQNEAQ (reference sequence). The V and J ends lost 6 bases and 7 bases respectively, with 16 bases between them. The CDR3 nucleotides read TGTGCCAGCAGTCCGGACAGTCCCTGGGAGCAGTACTTC. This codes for CASSPDSPWEQYF.